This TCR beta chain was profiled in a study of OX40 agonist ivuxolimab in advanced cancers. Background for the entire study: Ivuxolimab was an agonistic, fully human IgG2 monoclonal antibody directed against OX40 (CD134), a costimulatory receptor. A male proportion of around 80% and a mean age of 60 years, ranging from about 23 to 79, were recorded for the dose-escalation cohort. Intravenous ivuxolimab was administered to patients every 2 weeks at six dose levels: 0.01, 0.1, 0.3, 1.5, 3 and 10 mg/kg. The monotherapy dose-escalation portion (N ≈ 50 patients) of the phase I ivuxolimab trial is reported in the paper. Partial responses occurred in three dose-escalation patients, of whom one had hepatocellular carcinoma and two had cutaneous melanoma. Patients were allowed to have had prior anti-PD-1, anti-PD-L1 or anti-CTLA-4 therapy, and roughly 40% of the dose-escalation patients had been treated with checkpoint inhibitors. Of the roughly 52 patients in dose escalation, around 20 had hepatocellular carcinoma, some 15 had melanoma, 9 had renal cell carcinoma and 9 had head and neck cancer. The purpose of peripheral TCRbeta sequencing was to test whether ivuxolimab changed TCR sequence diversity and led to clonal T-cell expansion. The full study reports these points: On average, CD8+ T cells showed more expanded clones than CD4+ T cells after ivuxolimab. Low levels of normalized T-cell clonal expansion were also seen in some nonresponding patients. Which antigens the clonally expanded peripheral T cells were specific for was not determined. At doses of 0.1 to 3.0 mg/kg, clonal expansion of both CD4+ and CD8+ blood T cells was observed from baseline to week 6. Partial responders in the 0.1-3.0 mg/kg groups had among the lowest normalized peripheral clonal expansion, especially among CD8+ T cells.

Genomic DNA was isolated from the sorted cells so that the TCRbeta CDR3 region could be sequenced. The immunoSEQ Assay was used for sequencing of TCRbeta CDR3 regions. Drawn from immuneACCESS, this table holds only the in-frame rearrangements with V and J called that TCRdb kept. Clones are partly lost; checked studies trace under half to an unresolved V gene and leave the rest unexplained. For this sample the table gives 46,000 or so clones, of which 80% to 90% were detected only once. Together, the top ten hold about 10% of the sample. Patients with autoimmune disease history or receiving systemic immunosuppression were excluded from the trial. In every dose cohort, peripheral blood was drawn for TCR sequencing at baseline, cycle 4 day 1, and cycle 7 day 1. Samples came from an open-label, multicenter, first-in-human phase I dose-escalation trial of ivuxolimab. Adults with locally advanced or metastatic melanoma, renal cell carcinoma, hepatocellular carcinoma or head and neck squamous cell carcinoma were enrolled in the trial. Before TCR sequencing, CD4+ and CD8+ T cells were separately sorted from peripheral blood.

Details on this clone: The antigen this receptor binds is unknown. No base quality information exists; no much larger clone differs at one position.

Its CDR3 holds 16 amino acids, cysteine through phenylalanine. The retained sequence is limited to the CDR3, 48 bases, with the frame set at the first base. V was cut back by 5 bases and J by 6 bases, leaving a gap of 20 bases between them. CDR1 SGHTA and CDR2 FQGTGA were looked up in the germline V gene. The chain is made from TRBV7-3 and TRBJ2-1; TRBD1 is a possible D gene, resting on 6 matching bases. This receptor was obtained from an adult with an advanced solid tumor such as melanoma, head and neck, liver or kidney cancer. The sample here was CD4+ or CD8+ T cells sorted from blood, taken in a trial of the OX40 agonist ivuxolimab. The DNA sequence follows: TGTGCCAGCAGCCCAGAACAGGGTTCCCTAATCAATGAGCAGTTCTTC. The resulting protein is CASSPEQGSLINEQFF.